The rows below give T cell receptor beta chains drawn from one sample of a study of Ad26.COV2.S vaccination and SARS-CoV-2 variants. This table comes from immunoSEQ multiplex PCR, and its TCRdb copy is limited to in-frame clones, with some not included. The sample includes approximately 410,000 clones, over 80% of them seen just once. The sample in question was peripheral blood, obtained in a trial of Ad26.COV2.S vaccine versus placebo. Receptors originate from a person aged 18-65 years who received the Ad26.COV2.S COVID-19 vaccine or a placebo. Both conserved end residues are part of each CDR3. A D gene is named only where the DNA matches it firmly. Not every row has a clone size; where given, it reads once, few, many or a size class.

d_call j_call v_call clone_size cdr3_nt cdr3_aa
NA TRBJ2-1 TRBV7-9 NA TGTGCCAGCAGCTTGCCTTTTACGGGCAGGACCGAGCAGTTCTTC CASSLPFTGRTEQFF
TRBD1 TRBJ1-5 TRBV2 NA TGTGCCAGTACCCGGGACAGTAGCAATCAGCCCCAGCATTTT CASTRDSSNQPQHF
NA TRBJ1-4 TRBV19 few TGTGCCAGTAAGCGGGCCTGGGAAGAAAAACTGTTTTTT CASKRAWEEKLFF
NA TRBJ2-5 TRBV2 NA TGTGCCAGCAGTGTCTCTCAAGAGACCCAGTACTTC CASSVSQETQYF
NA TRBJ1-1 TRBV11-3 NA TGTGCCAGCAGCTACTCTGAGGGCACTGAAGCTTTCTTT CASSYSEGTEAFF
NA TRBJ1-4 TRBV18 NA TGTGCCAGCTCACCCCTCGGAGACGGGGAAAAACTGTTTTTT CASSPLGDGEKLFF
NA TRBJ1-1 TRBV10-2 few TGCGCCAGCAGTGACCCCCCCACTGAAGCTTTCTTT CASSDPPTEAFF
NA TRBJ2-7 TRBV19 NA TGTGCCAGTAGTATCGGCACTAGCCGGGAGCAGTACTTC CASSIGTSREQYF
TRBD2 TRBJ2-1 TRBV6-6 NA TGTGCCAGCAGTTACTCGGGACTAGCGGGGGACAATGAGCAGTTCTTC CASSYSGLAGDNEQFF
NA TRBJ2-1 TRBV11-3 NA TGTGCCAGCAGCCCGAGCCGGGGGTTAAATGAGCAGTTCTTC CASSPSRGLNEQFF
NA TRBJ1-1 TRBV2 NA TGTGCCCAGCAAAATCAGCCAGGGGTCATGAACACTGAAGCTTTCTTT CAQQNQPGVMNTEAFF
TRBD1 TRBJ2-5 TRBV7-2 once TGTGCCAGCAGCCGGGACAGCACCAGAGAGACCCAGTACTTC CASSRDSTRETQYF
NA TRBJ1-4 TRBV4-3 NA TGCGCCAGCAGCCAGTTTAGAGGGGGGACTAATGAAAAACTGTTTTTT CASSQFRGGTNEKLFF
NA TRBJ1-1 TRBV7-2 NA TGTGCCAGCAGCTTGGGGGGATCCACTGAAGCTTTCTTT CASSLGGSTEAFF
NA TRBJ1-2 TRBV5-4 NA TGTGCCAGCAGCTTGAAGGGTACCCTTGGTTATGGCTACACCTTC CASSLKGTLGYGYTF
NA TRBJ2-1 TRBV19 NA TGTGCCAGTAGTATAGATCCCCGGTTTGGGGCAGGGACCTACAATGAGCAGTTCTTC CASSIDPRFGAGTYNEQFF
NA TRBJ1-5 TRBV15 NA TGTGCCACCAGTACCGGGGAGGGGAAACAGCCCCAGCATTTT CATSTGEGKQPQHF
TRBD1 TRBJ1-2 TRBV5-1 NA TGCGCCAGCAGCTTGGAAGGGGGCGGCTATGGCTACACCTTC CASSLEGGGYGYTF
NA TRBJ2-7 TRBV5-5 NA TGTGCCAGCAGCTTGGAAACAGGGATCGTTGACCCTTCCTACGAGCAGTACTTC CASSLETGIVDPSYEQYF
NA TRBJ2-5 TRBV25-1 NA TGTGCCAGCAGTGAAGCGCAGTACCAAGAGACCCAGTACTTC CASSEAQYQETQYF
NA TRBJ2-5 TRBV5-5 NA TGTGCCAGCACTGTAGCCTTGCGGGGCCAAGAGACCCAGTACTTC CASTVALRGQETQYF
TRBD1 TRBJ1-6 TRBV5-8 NA TGTGCCAGCAGCCGGGGGACAGGGGTCCTTATTTCACCCCTCCACTTT CASSRGTGVLISPLHF
NA TRBJ2-7 TRBV12-3/TRBV12-4 NA TGTGCCAGCAGCCTACATGCGGAGTACGAGCAGTACTTC CASSLHAEYEQYF
NA TRBJ2-7 TRBV6-2/TRBV6-3 few TGTGCCAGCAGTCGCGGACAGTCCGCCCACGAGCAGTACTTC CASSRGQSAHEQYF
NA TRBJ1-2 TRBV5-8 once TGTGCCAGCAGCTTGGAACGGGGTATCTCCGGCTACACCTTC CASSLERGISGYTF
TRBD1 TRBJ1-1 TRBV30 NA TGTGCCTGGAGTACCGGACAGGTCGGCATGCGGAACACTGAAGCTTTCTTT CAWSTGQVGMRNTEAFF
NA TRBJ2-5 TRBV7-2 NA TGTGCCAGCAGCCCGCAGGAGACCCAGTACTTC CASSPQETQYF
NA TRBJ1-1 TRBV6-2/TRBV6-3 few TGTGCCAGCAGTTACAGGGCAGGCACTGAAGCTTTCTTT CASSYRAGTEAFF
TRBD2 TRBJ2-5 TRBV3-1/TRBV3-2 NA TGTGCCAGCAGCCAAAACGCGGGGGGAGAGACCCAGTACTTC CASSQNAGGETQYF
TRBD2 TRBJ2-1 TRBV7-2 NA TGTGCCAGCAGCTTCGGGGGGGGGACTACGAATGAGCAGTTCTTC CASSFGGGTTNEQFF
NA TRBJ1-5 TRBV6-6 once TGTGCCAGCAGTTACAATAGCAATCAGCCCCAGCATTTT CASSYNSNQPQHF
TRBD2 TRBJ2-1 TRBV4-3 NA TGCGCCAGCAGCCAAGAAAGAACTAGCGGGGGGTACAATGAGCAGTTCTTC CASSQERTSGGYNEQFF
TRBD1 TRBJ2-3 TRBV5-4 NA TGTGCCAGCAGAGGCGCAGGGGGAGTCACAGATACGCAGTATTTT CASRGAGGVTDTQYF
NA TRBJ1-1 TRBV3-1/TRBV3-2 NA TGTGCCAGCAGCCGAGGATGGCCGGACGCTGAAGCTTTCTTT CASSRGWPDAEAFF
NA TRBJ1-2 TRBV9 NA TGTGCCAGCAGCGGAAACAGGCTCACTTATCCTTACTATGGCTACACCTTC CASSGNRLTYPYYGYTF
TRBD2 TRBJ2-1 TRBV4-1 NA TGCGCCAGCAGCCAAGATACAGGTCTTCCTCTAGCGGGGGGGTACAATGAGCAGTTCTTC CASSQDTGLPLAGGYNEQFF
NA TRBJ2-1 TRBV28 NA TGTGCCAGCAGTTCCACCGGGACGGACTACAATGAGCAGTTCTTC CASSSTGTDYNEQFF
NA TRBJ1-2 TRBV5-1 NA TGCGCCAGCAGCTCCCAGGGTTATGGCTACACCTTC CASSSQGYGYTF
NA TRBJ1-5 TRBV2 NA TGTGCCAGCAGTAAAGAAGGTCTACCTACCTATCAGCCCCAGCATTTT CASSKEGLPTYQPQHF
NA TRBJ1-6 TRBV6-2/TRBV6-3 NA TGTGCCAGCGGCCCTCCGAATTCACCCCTCCACTTT CASGPPNSPLHF